This T cell receptor beta chain was obtained from a study of molecular identifiers for immune sequencing clone quantification. The CDR3 covers 14 residues. CDR1 is LNHDA, CDR2 SQIVND, per germline (reference sequence). The ends were cut back, 7 bases at V and 3 bases at J, with 12 bases in the middle. TCRdb itself ran the PCR reads through MiXCR, one entry per CDR3 protein. The profile shows about 320,000 distinct CDR3 sequences, about a fifth of them singletons. Libraries of naive CD8 T cells were made from roughly 18,000 to 920,000 sorted cells. They used 10%, 30% or 50% RNA. This clonotype appeared many times.

This TCR was sampled from a human donor in good health. Some libraries in this study had Jurkat cell RNA spiked in. The genes are TRBV19 and TRBJ1-4, with D perhaps matching TRBD1 (5 bases). What was sequenced was naive CD8+ T cells from blood, with Jurkat cell RNA spiked in. Specified subset: FACS-sorted CD8+CD4-CCR7+CD45RA+ naive T cells. CDR3 residues: CASIGRDANEKLFF. CDR3 nucleotides: TGTGCCAGTATCGGCCGGGACGCTAATGAAAAACTGTTTTTT.